The 32 T cell receptor beta chains reported below all come from one sample, sequenced in a study of T cells in Graves' hyperthyroidism and ophthalmopathy (dated by TCRdb to the late 2010s). The library relied on multiplex PCR. These reads were obtained on an Illumina HiSeq 2000. TCR beta CDR3 regions were amplified from RNA transcripts. The TCR CDR3 was subjected to a first round of RT-PCR using the HTBI primer set and the Qiagen OneStep RT-PCR kit. The public reads were reprocessed in TCRdb via fastp at Q25 and MiXCR, keeping in-frame beta chains. All rows with the same CDR3 protein become a single entry with the most common DNA and genes. The sample records 700,000 or so distinct CDR3 sequences, 15% to 20% of which are singletons. Roughly 8% of the sample rests with the top ten. The sample consisted of blood. These receptors were taken from a man aged 18 to 29 with Graves' hyperthyroidism.

This clonotype showed up just a few times. The rearrangement joins TRBV19 to TRBJ2-1; 15 nucleotides align to TRBD2. The germline gives CDR1 LNHDA, CDR2 SQIVND (reference sequence). V lost 3 bases and J lost 8; bases outside the gene matches: 2. The CDR3 consists of 15 residues. The DNA for the CDR3 is TGTGCCAGTAGTATCGGGACTAGCGGGAGGTATGAGCAGTTCTTC. Its translation: CASSIGTSGRYEQFF.

The sample holds many counts of this clonotype. The chain has TRBV7-2 and TRBJ2-7; 8 nucleotides line up with TRBD2. The V and J ends lost 3 bases and 5 bases, in that order; junction bases with no gene match: 9. The CDR3 loop spans 15 amino acids. Germline CDR1 SGHTA, CDR2 FQGNSA. CDR3 protein: CASSLAVGAGDEQYF. The CDR3 bases are TGTGCCAGCAGCTTGGCGGTTGGAGCGGGAGACGAGCAGTACTTC. Full variable domain (missing parts from reference TRBV7-2 and TRBJ2-7): GAGVSQSPSNKVTEKGKDVELRCDPISGHTALYWYRQSLGQGLEFLIYFQGNSAPDKSGLPSDRFSAERTGGSVSTLTIQRTQQEDSAVYLCASSLAVGAGDEQYFGPGTRLTVT.

This chain joins TRBV12-3 or TRBV12-4 and TRBJ2-7, with 11 nucleotides matching TRBD2. The CDR3 runs to 15 residues. The ends lost 6 bases at V and 2 bases at J; junction bases unmatched: 6. CDR3 amino acids: CASSFSGRVPYEQYF. CDR3 DNA: TGTGCCAGCAGCTTTAGCGGGAGGGTCCCCTACGAGCAGTACTTC.

This clonotype was counted only a few times. The chain carries TRBV24-1 and TRBJ2-7, with a weak D call TRBD1 (5 bases). The CDR3 sequence is 13 residues long. Trimming cost V 4 bases and J 3 bases, with 9 bases left between them. The V gene's germline CDR1 is KGHDR and CDR2 SFDVKD. DNA of the CDR3: TGTGCCACCAGTGACATTGACAGCTACGAGCAGTACTTC. It specifies CATSDIDSYEQYF.

This clonotype showed up many times. The chain is built from TRBV2 and TRBJ1-4; 7 bases line up with TRBD1. Germline V gives CDR1 SNHLY, CDR2 FYNNEI. Unmatched junction bases numbered 8, after V lost 7 bases and J lost 3 bases. This CDR3 contains 15 residues. For the CDR3, the DNA is TGTGCCAGCACCAGGGGGTTTACCGCTAATGAAAAACTGTTTTTT. Translating it yields CASTRGFTANEKLFF.

This clonotype was observed a handful of times. This sequence joins TRBV20-1 and TRBJ2-2; TRBD1 agrees at 8 bases. The V segment lost 1 base and the J segment 4 bases; nucleotides outside the gene matches: 8. This CDR3 has 16 residues. CDR1 and CDR2 from the germline V gene are DFQATT and SNEGSKA (reference sequence). The CDR3 here is CSARAVDRAGTGELFF. The DNA for the CDR3 is TGCAGTGCTAGAGCCGTGGACAGGGCGGGCACCGGGGAGCTGTTTTTT.

J is TRBJ2-4 and V is TRBV7-2, with D unresolved. Germline V gene sequence: CDR1 SGHTA, CDR2 FQGNSA. Trimming removed 5 bases from V and 7 bases from J, with 18 bases in between. The CDR3 runs to 15 residues. CDR3 loop: CASSLAPLVVNIQYF. In DNA, the CDR3 is TGTGCCAGCAGCCTTGCCCCCCTAGTGGTGAACATTCAGTACTTC.

The chain recombines TRBV5-6 with TRBJ1-5; the D gene is possibly TRBD1 (5 bases). The CDR3 covers 15 residues. Trimming left V 0 bases short and J 6 bases short, with 13 bases between. CDR1 SGHDT and CDR2 YYEEEE come from the germline V gene. CDR3 amino acids: CASSLAGGDGQPQHF. The DNA for the CDR3 is TGTGCCAGCAGCTTGGCGGGGGGGGACGGTCAGCCCCAGCATTTT.

The chain joins TRBV6-1 to TRBJ2-7, with D possibly matching TRBD1 (6 bases). There are 14 residues in the CDR3. CDR1 is MNHNS, CDR2 SASEGT, per germline. V was cut by 4 bases and J by 1 base, with 11 bases left in between. As DNA, the CDR3 is TGTGCCAGCAGTGGAACAGGGTATTCCTACGAGCAGTACTTC. This translates into CASSGTGYSYEQYF.

This chain connects TRBV4-3 to TRBJ2-7; 10 nucleotides match TRBD2. Germline values: CDR1 LGHNA, CDR2 YSLEER. This CDR3 has 16 amino acids. Losses at the gene ends were 3 bases for V and 0 bases for J; bases not matched to a gene: 5. CDR3 nucleotide sequence: TGCGCCAGCAGCCAGTATCGGACTAGCGGCTCCTACGAGCAGTACTTC. Its protein product is CASSQYRTSGSYEQYF.

This clonotype was found many times. This chain links TRBV28 with TRBJ2-5, with D hard to call. Germline values: CDR1 MDHEN, CDR2 SYDVKM. Trimming removed 7 bases from V and 0 bases from J, with 6 bases in between. This CDR3 spans 12 amino acids. This CDR3 reads CASKAYQETQYF. The CDR3 nucleotides are TGTGCCAGCAAGGCGTACCAAGAGACCCAGTACTTC.

V is TRBV13 and J is TRBJ2-2, with D possibly TRBD1 on 5 matching bases. The germline V gene has CDR1 PRHDT and CDR2 FYEKMQ (reference sequence). This CDR3 spans 18 amino acids. Trimming stripped 5 bases from V and 4 bases from J, with 23 bases between. The CDR3 reads CASSLLGPLGQTTGELFF. The CDR3 nucleotides are TGTGCCAGCAGCCTGCTCGGCCCCCTCGGACAAACCACCGGGGAGCTGTTTTTT.

This clonotype came up many times. This chain connects TRBV28 to TRBJ2-7; unclear D gene. The CDR3 extends over 13 amino acids. V was trimmed by 10 bases and J by 2 bases, leaving 15 bases between them. CDR1 MDHEN and CDR2 SYDVKM come from the germline V gene. CDR3 amino acids: CATFGRITYEQYF. CDR3 in DNA: TGTGCCACCTTCGGACGGATAACCTACGAGCAGTACTTC. The variable domain in full, completed from reference TRBV28 and TRBJ2-7, reads DVKVTQSSRYLVKRTGEKVFLECVQDMDHENMFWYRQDPGLGLRLIYFSYDVKMKEKGDIPEGYSVSREKKERFSLILESASTNQTSMYLCATFGRITYEQYFGPGTRLTVT.

This clonotype was counted a single time. Just one base apart from a much larger clone, this may be a read error. The chain recombines TRBV12-3 or TRBV12-4 with TRBJ2-2; 11 positions match TRBD2. This CDR3 region has 16 residues. Trimming took 5 bases from V and 7 from J; bases not matched to a gene: 9. CDR3 sequence reads: CASSELAGVRSGELFF. In DNA form, the CDR3 reads TGTGCCAGCAGTGAACTAGCGGGAGTTCGTAGCGGGGAGCTGTTTTTT.

The CDR3 reads CASSHEGLAGDREQYF. DNA for the CDR3: TGCGCCAGCAGCCACGAAGGACTAGCGGGAGATCGCGAGCAGTACTTC. This sequence joins TRBV4-1 and TRBJ2-7; the match to TRBD2 covers 13 bases. Germline CDR1 MGHRA, CDR2 YSYEKL. This CDR3 has 16 residues. V lost 3 bases, J lost 6 bases, and 8 bases stayed unmatched.

This clonotype showed up just a few times. This chain connects TRBV5-5 to TRBJ2-7; 8 bases line up with TRBD1. CDR1 is SGHKS and CDR2 is YYEKEE in the germline V gene (reference sequence). With 0 bases clipped from V and 4 bases from J, the junction kept 3 bases outside the gene matches. This CDR3 has 14 residues. The CDR3 coding sequence is TGTGCCAGCAGCTTGGCGGGACAGGCGTACGAGCAGTACTTC. This gives the protein CASSLAGQAYEQYF.

The chain couples TRBV12-3 or TRBV12-4 to TRBJ2-3, with D maybe TRBD2 (6 bases). Trimming pared 6 bases from V and 2 bases from J, leaving 12 bases between. CDR3 length: 14 residues. The CDR3 DNA reads as TGTGCCAGCAGCCCAGCGGGCCTCACAGATACGCAGTATTTT. This translates into CASSPAGLTDTQYF.

This clonotype has a handful of counts. The chain carries TRBV29-1 and TRBJ2-7, with D tentatively TRBD1 (6 bases). Trimming took off 0 bases at V and 7 bases at J, with 16 bases between the two ends. Germline CDR1 SQVTM, CDR2 ANQGSEA. CDR3 length: 14 residues. This chain's CDR3 is CSVEEGGAVSEQYF. CDR3 nucleotides: TGCAGCGTTGAAGAAGGGGGTGCAGTTTCTGAGCAGTACTTC.

The table lists this clonotype with a few counts. This chain joins TRBV7-9 and TRBJ1-5; D is uncertain. The germline gives CDR1 SEHNR, CDR2 FQNEAQ (reference sequence). This CDR3 spans 13 amino acids. V lost 5 bases to trimming and J lost 10 bases, with 15 bases between them. The DNA of the CDR3 is TGTGCCAGCAGCCCAAGCTCCTTAGAACCCCAGCATTTT. It encodes CASSPSSLEPQHF. Full variable domain (missing parts from reference TRBV7-9 and TRBJ1-5): DTGVSQNPRHKITKRGQNVTFRCDPISEHNRLYWYRQTLGQGPEFLTYFQNEAQLEKSRLLSDRFSAERPKGSFSTLEIQRTEQGDSAMYLCASSPSSLEPQHFGDGTRLSIL.

The chain employs TRBV27 and TRBJ1-3; possibly TRBD1 for D (6 bases). This CDR3 is built from 17 residues. CDR1 MNHEY and CDR2 SMNVEV come from the germline V gene (reference sequence). The germline V and J ends were trimmed by 3 bases and 2 bases, with 17 bases remaining between them. This CDR3 reads CASSLVGQGVTGNTIYF. The CDR3 DNA reads TGTGCCAGCAGTTTGGTGGGACAAGGAGTCACTGGAAACACCATATATTTT.

This clonotype has at least ten counts. This chain joins TRBV27 and TRBJ2-3; TRBD2 matches 8 bases. The CDR3 is 15 residues long. The V gene end was trimmed by 8 bases and the J gene end by 1 base; junction bases not matched to a gene: 8. Germline V gene sequence: CDR1 MNHEY, CDR2 SMNVEV (reference sequence). For the CDR3, the DNA is TGTGCCAGCGGATTACCGACTAGCGGCACAGATACGCAGTATTTT. Translated, it gives CASGLPTSGTDTQYF.

This clonotype showed up many times. The V gene is TRBV2, the J gene TRBJ2-7; D possibly corresponds to TRBD2 (6 bases). V lost 2 bases, J lost 8 bases, and 19 bases lay in between. Germline CDR1 SNHLY, CDR2 FYNNEI. The CDR3 extends over 15 amino acids. The CDR3 region has the DNA TGTGCCAGCAGTGAATGGCCTAGCGAGAGTACGAAGCAGTACTTC. It is translated as CASSEWPSESTKQYF.

This clonotype was seen at least ten times. This chain links TRBV2 with TRBJ2-1; D could derive from TRBD1 or TRBD2 (5 bases each). CDR1 and CDR2 (germline): SNHLY, FYNNEI. This CDR3 spans 14 amino acids. V was clipped by 6 bases and J by 9 bases, with 18 bases between them. CDR3 sequence reads: CASSLLGQGREQFF. DNA for the CDR3: TGTGCCAGCAGCCTACTGGGGCAGGGACGTGAGCAGTTCTTC.

V and J are TRBV15 and TRBJ1-3; D not certain. Trimming took 1 base from V and 2 from J, leaving 15 bases between them. Germline-derived CDR1 and CDR2 are LNHNV and YYDKDF (reference sequence). This CDR3 has 17 residues. The CDR3 loop reads CATSRGSGALPGNTIYF. The CDR3 nucleotides are TGTGCCACCAGCAGAGGTTCAGGCGCCCTCCCTGGAAACACCATATATTTT.

This clonotype was seen a handful of times. The chain recombines TRBV20-1 with TRBJ2-5, with 11 bases identical to TRBD2. CDR1 is DFQATT, CDR2 SNEGSKA, per germline (reference sequence). V was pared by 0 bases and J by 5 bases, with 14 bases of the junction left unmatched. The CDR3 totals 18 residues. CDR3 loop: CSARDLGVAGGPGETQYF. In DNA form, the CDR3 reads TGCAGTGCTAGAGATCTCGGGGTAGCGGGAGGGCCCGGGGAGACCCAGTACTTC.

This CDR3 is CASSPRTDLPYNSPLHF. In nucleotides, the CDR3 is TGTGCCAGCAGTCCCCGGACAGATCTTCCGTATAATTCACCCCTCCACTTT. The chain combines TRBV6-1 with TRBJ1-6; perhaps TRBD1 as D (6 bases). The germline V gene has CDR1 MNHNS and CDR2 SASEGT. The germline V and J ends were trimmed by 5 bases and 4 bases, with 18 bases remaining between them. The CDR3 has 17 amino acids.

The chain recombines TRBV28 with TRBJ2-3, with D possibly matching TRBD1 (5 bases). The germline gives CDR1 MDHEN, CDR2 SYDVKM. V was cut by 5 bases and J by 2 bases, with 14 bases left in between. The CDR3 contains 15 residues. CDR3 loop: CASSVGDRPTDTQYF. The CDR3 DNA follows: TGTGCCAGCAGTGTGGGCGACAGACCCACAGATACGCAGTATTTT.

V usage is TRBV20-1 and J usage is TRBJ2-7; 9 nucleotides align to TRBD2. This CDR3 contains 16 residues. Germline V CDR1 and CDR2: DFQATT, SNEGSKA (reference sequence). After removal of 6 bases from V and 7 bases from J, the junction contained 19 bases not matched to a gene. CDR3 residues: CSAARGTSPLEYEQYF. CDR3 bases: TGCAGTGCCGCTCGGGGGACTAGCCCATTAGAGTATGAGCAGTACTTC.

The J gene is TRBJ2-3, the V gene TRBV29-1; D perhaps matches TRBD2 (6 bases). V lost 8 bases, J lost 0 bases, and 15 bases lay in between. The CDR3 loop spans 14 amino acids. The V gene's germline CDR1 is SQVTM and CDR2 ANQGSEA. In DNA, the CDR3 is TGCAGCAGCGCCGGCCTAGCGAGCACAGATACGCAGTATTTT. This sequence encodes CSSAGLASTDTQYF.

This clonotype was counted ten times or more. This rearrangement joins TRBV9 to TRBJ1-5; D is unresolved. Per the germline V gene, CDR1 is SGDLS and CDR2 is YYNGEE. The CDR3 extends over 13 amino acids. V gave up 3 bases and J gave up 4 bases, with 8 bases separating them. CDR3 DNA sequence: TGTGCCAGCAGCGCACGAGGAAATCAGCCCCAGCATTTT. It specifies CASSARGNQPQHF.

This clonotype was recorded at least ten times. The rearrangement uses TRBV28 and TRBJ2-1; TRBD2 matches 12 bases. Germline V CDR1 and CDR2: MDHEN, SYDVKM. This CDR3 contains 17 residues. Losses at the gene ends were 5 bases for V and 6 bases for J; bases not matched to a gene: 11. The CDR3 nucleotides read TGTGCCAGCAGTCCCCGACTAGCGGGAGTTCTGGGCAATGAGCAGTTCTTC. Its protein product is CASSPRLAGVLGNEQFF.

This clonotype was seen only a few times. CDR3 sequence (DNA): TGCAGTGCGCGACAGGGGTCGGACGAGACCCAGTACTTC. It encodes CSARQGSDETQYF. V usage is TRBV20-1 and J usage is TRBJ2-5; 8 bases fit TRBD1. The CDR3 is 13 residues long. With V trimmed by 6 bases and J by 5 bases, 8 bases remained unmatched. Germline V gene data show CDR1 as DFQATT and CDR2 as SNEGSKA (reference sequence).